The 25 T cell receptor beta chains in this list originate from one sample, sequenced in a study of regulatory T cells in long-lasting Graves disease. iRepertoire HTBI primers and Arm-PCR of CDR3 regions built TCR beta libraries. TCRdb re-called the multiplex PCR reads with MiXCR, one entry per CDR3 protein. The repertoire consists of 350,000 to 550,000 distinct CDR3 sequences, with under 15% occurring once and the leading ten covering over 15%. The time point is: newly diagnosed GD, antithyroid drugs for less than 3 months. Making the TCR library involved RNA that had been extracted from PBMCs. This sample was shared with a second study, whose subject was T cells in Graves' hyperthyroidism and ophthalmopathy.

Sequencing used peripheral blood mononuclear cells (PBMCs), obtained at new diagnosis, from a patient treated with antithyroid drugs. All receptors derive from a woman in her twenties or thirties with Graves disease.

Many counts were recorded for this clonotype. CDR3 DNA: TGTGCCAGCAGTTACGTGAACTACGAGCAGTACTTC. This gives the protein CASSYVNYEQYF. The V and J genes are TRBV7-9 and TRBJ2-7; D gene uncertain. The CDR3 consists of 12 residues. Trimming stripped 6 bases from V and 3 bases from J, with 9 bases between. Per the germline V gene, CDR1 is SEHNR and CDR2 is FQNEAQ (reference sequence).

This clonotype came up many times. This chain links TRBV6-2 or TRBV6-3 with TRBJ2-1; possible D gene TRBD2, 5 bases. Between the trimmed V and J ends, which lost 0 bases and 5 bases, there was a span of 11 bases. Germline V gives CDR1 MNHEY, CDR2 SVGEGT. The CDR3 has 15 amino acids. The CDR3 nucleotides read TGTGCCAGCAGTTACTCGAGGGCAGCGGACAATGAGCAGTTCTTC. Its protein product is CASSYSRAADNEQFF.

The chain is built from TRBV11-2 and TRBJ2-2; D ambiguous. V shed 5 bases and J shed 5 bases, with 12 bases lying between them. Germline V gene sequence: CDR1 SGHAT, CDR2 FQNNGV. The CDR3 is 14 residues long. CDR3: CASSQFGRTGELFF. The CDR3, as DNA: TGTGCCAGCAGCCAATTCGGTAGAACCGGGGAGCTGTTTTTT.

In this sample, this clonotype turned up a few times. V is TRBV5-6 and J is TRBJ2-5, with TRBD2 as a possible D gene (6 bases). Looked up from germline, CDR1 is SGHDT and CDR2 is YYEEEE. V lost 6 bases, J lost 5 bases, and 14 bases lay in between. The CDR3 loop spans 13 amino acids. This chain's CDR3 is CASTLRGSETQYF. The CDR3 DNA follows: TGTGCCAGCACCCTTCGGGGGAGTGAGACCCAGTACTTC.

This clonotype was seen ten or more times. The V and J genes are TRBV7-6 and TRBJ1-1; TRBD1 might be the D (5 bases). Trimming stripped 2 bases from V and 7 bases from J, with 11 bases between. The CDR3 runs to 13 residues. The germline CDR1 and CDR2 sequences are SGHVS and FNYEAQ. Here the CDR3 reads CASSLRTGSEAFF. For the CDR3, the DNA is TGTGCCAGCAGCTTAAGAACAGGTAGTGAAGCTTTCTTT.

There are many counts of this clonotype. This sequence joins TRBV18 and TRBJ2-7; 7 bases are shared with TRBD1. CDR1 and CDR2 from the germline V gene are KGHSH and LQKENI. V dropped 3 bases and J dropped 2; count of bases not matched to a gene: 10. The CDR3 spans 16 residues. CDR3: CASSPQSGTETYEQYF. CDR3 sequence (DNA): TGTGCCAGCTCACCTCAATCCGGGACAGAGACCTACGAGCAGTACTTC.

This clonotype came up a few times. This sequence joins TRBV5-1 and TRBJ2-5; 12 bases match TRBD2. Germline-derived CDR1 and CDR2 are SGHRS and YFSETQ. CDR3 size: 14 residues. The V gene end was trimmed by 7 bases and the J gene end by 5 bases; junction bases not matched to a gene: 6. Written as DNA, the CDR3 is TGCGCCAGCCATAGACTAGCGGGAGATGAGACCCAGTACTTC. This gives the protein CASHRLAGDETQYF.

This clonotype was counted ten times or more. The chain carries TRBV3-1 and TRBJ1-1; D is perhaps TRBD1 (6 bases). The germline CDR1 and CDR2 sequences are LGHDT and YNNKEL (reference sequence). V lost 1 base and J 1 base, leaving 16 bases between the germline ends. This CDR3 has 17 residues. The CDR3: CASSQGDLGAGNTEAFF. CDR3 in DNA: TGTGCCAGCAGCCAAGGGGACTTGGGGGCGGGGAACACTGAAGCTTTCTTT.

This clonotype occurred many times. This CDR3 reads CAWSFTRVDTGELFF. Here the CDR3 DNA reads TGTGCCTGGAGTTTTACTAGGGTGGACACCGGGGAGCTGTTTTTT. V usage is TRBV30 and J usage is TRBJ2-2; D is perhaps TRBD2 (5 bases). This CDR3 is 15 amino acids long. Trimming removed 2 bases from V and 3 bases from J, with 13 bases in between. CDR1 is GTSNPN, CDR2 SVGIG, per germline (reference sequence).

About this clonotype itself: A read error may be the cause here, since a much bigger clone is one base away. The rearrangement uses TRBV6-2 or TRBV6-3 and TRBJ1-1; D unclear. This CDR3 region has 11 residues. Germline V gives CDR1 MNHEY, CDR2 SVGEGT. Here the CDR3 reads CASSYDTVAFF. The CDR3 DNA is TGTGCCAGCAGTTATGACACTGTAGCTTTCTTT.

This clonotype was seen at least ten times. The chain is built from TRBV18 and TRBJ2-5; 9 bases agree with TRBD1. V dropped 4 bases and J dropped 3; count of bases not matched to a gene: 6. CDR1 and CDR2 (germline): KGHSH, LQKENI. The CDR3 contains 15 residues. The CDR3 DNA reads as TGTGCCAGCTCACGGGACAGGGCAGAAAAAGAGACCCAGTACTTC. It encodes CASSRDRAEKETQYF. Using reference TRBV18 and TRBJ2-5 for the parts outside the CDR3, the full variable domain is NAGVMQNPRHLVRRRGQEARLRCSPMKGHSHVYWYRQLPEEGLKFMVYLQKENIIDESGMPKERFSAEFPKEGPSILRIQQVVRGDSAAYFCASSRDRAEKETQYFGPGTRLLVL.

This clonotype was seen many times. The chain links TRBV27 to TRBJ1-1; weak D call: TRBD1 (5 bases). Germline V lookup: CDR1 MNHEY, CDR2 SMNVEV (reference sequence). This CDR3 comprises 15 residues. V was clipped by 4 bases and J by 0 bases, with 12 bases between them. The CDR3: CASSSLTGLNTEAFF. The CDR3 DNA follows: TGTGCCAGCAGTTCCCTCACAGGACTGAACACTGAAGCTTTCTTT.

The V gene is TRBV19, the J gene TRBJ2-7, with TRBD1 matching 8 bases. The CDR3 covers 14 residues. Germline values: CDR1 LNHDA, CDR2 SQIVND (reference sequence). V gave up 5 bases and J gave up 6 bases; unmatched junction bases: 9. The CDR3 nucleotides are TGTGCCAGTAGTCCCCCGGACAGGGTGGGCGAGCAGTACTTC. It encodes CASSPPDRVGEQYF.

This rearrangement joins TRBV4-1 to TRBJ2-7, with TRBD2 matching over 8 bases. V lost 4 bases to trimming and J lost 3 bases; unmatched junction nucleotides: 14. Germline CDR1 reads MGHRA; CDR2 reads YSYEKL. This CDR3 region has 17 residues. The CDR3 bases are TGCGCCAGCAGCCCGAAGGGGGTGCTAGCGGGCTACTACGAGCAGTACTTC. This translates into CASSPKGVLAGYYEQYF.

In its sample, this clonotype was seen once. The chain uses TRBV19 and TRBJ1-4, with D perhaps TRBD1 (6 bases). Germline CDR1 LNHDA, CDR2 SQIVND (reference sequence). V lost 5 bases and J 4 bases, leaving 14 bases between the germline ends. This CDR3 has 15 amino acids. In DNA form, the CDR3 reads TGTGCCAGTAGTTTCGAGGGGGGCGTTAATGAAAAACTGTTTTTT. Its protein product is CASSFEGGVNEKLFF.

V is TRBV12-3 or TRBV12-4 and J is TRBJ2-3; 8 bases agree with TRBD1. This CDR3 contains 15 residues. V lost 8 bases, J lost 3 bases, and 10 bases stayed unmatched. For the CDR3, the DNA is TGTGCCAGCCGGGTGGGTACAGGGGGTACAGATACGCAGTATTTT. Translation: CASRVGTGGTDTQYF.

A word on this clonotype: It may be a read error: a sequence one base away is much more abundant. The chain joins TRBV18 to TRBJ2-7; D call uncertain. The CDR3 consists of 12 residues. The V gene's germline CDR1 is KGHSH and CDR2 LQKENI. In DNA form, the CDR3 reads TGTGCCCGCTCACCATCGGTGGGGGAGCAGTACTTC. Translation gives CARSPSVGEQYF.

This clonotype has a handful of counts. The chain links TRBV6-2 or TRBV6-3 to TRBJ1-5, with D possibly being TRBD1 (5 bases). V shed 5 bases and J shed 7 bases, with 21 bases lying between them. In germline, CDR1 is MNHEY, CDR2 SVGEGT. The CDR3 sequence is 16 residues long. The CDR3: CASSTENQGTGQPQHF. Here the CDR3 DNA reads TGTGCCAGCAGTACGGAGAACCAGGGAACCGGCCAGCCCCAGCATTTT.

This clonotype appeared many times. The chain is built from TRBV5-1 and TRBJ2-1; 8 bases align to TRBD2. This CDR3 is 14 amino acids long. J lost 5 bases, V lost 3 bases, and 4 bases had no gene match. Per germline, CDR1 SGHRS and CDR2 YFSETQ. DNA for the CDR3: TGCGCCAGCAGCTCCGGACTAGCCGACAATGAGCAGTTCTTC. Protein sequence: CASSSGLADNEQFF.

This clonotype was recorded many times. The chain is built from TRBV6-4 and TRBJ2-7, with TRBD1 matching over 9 bases. Germline CDR1 reads MRHNA; CDR2 reads SNTAGT. There are 12 residues in the CDR3. With 7 bases clipped from V and 9 bases from J, the junction kept 7 bases outside the gene matches. DNA for the CDR3: TGTGCCAGCAAAGCTACAGGGGGCGCGCAGTACTTC. Its translation is CASKATGGAQYF.

This clonotype appeared many times. V and J are TRBV13 and TRBJ2-4, with 13 positions matching TRBD2. The V gene end was trimmed by 4 bases and the J gene end by 7 bases; junction bases not matched to a gene: 10. The CDR3 extends over 17 amino acids. Germline V gives CDR1 PRHDT, CDR2 FYEKMQ (reference sequence). CDR3: CASSSQLAGGRGNIQYF. CDR3 nucleotides: TGTGCCAGCAGCTCACAACTAGCGGGAGGGAGAGGGAACATTCAGTACTTC.

This clonotype was detected ten times or more. V gene TRBV28 combines with J gene TRBJ1-1, with 7 bases aligning to TRBD1. Per germline, CDR1 MDHEN and CDR2 SYDVKM. Trimming took 5 bases from V and 1 from J; bases not matched to a gene: 7. CDR3 length: 15 amino acids. The CDR3 DNA reads as TGTGCCAGCAGTCAAATGGGACAGAAGAACACTGAAGCTTTCTTT. Translating gives CASSQMGQKNTEAFF.

Many counts were recorded for this clonotype. This rearrangement joins TRBV27 to TRBJ2-1, with D unresolved. CDR1 MNHEY and CDR2 SMNVEV come from the germline V gene (reference sequence). The CDR3 is 14 residues long. Trimming shortened V by 3 bases and J by 6 bases, and 12 bases separated the two germline ends. In DNA, the CDR3 is TGTGCCAGCAGTTTCCCGACTCCTGGCAATGAGCAGTTCTTC. Protein product: CASSFPTPGNEQFF.

The chain carries TRBV20-1 and TRBJ2-3; D might be TRBD2 (5 bases). The germline V gene has CDR1 DFQATT and CDR2 SNEGSKA (reference sequence). This CDR3 is built from 12 residues. The CDR3 region is CSEKRPSDTQYF. The CDR3 coding sequence is TGCAGCGAGAAGCGGCCCTCAGATACGCAGTATTTT.

This clonotype turned up a few times. The chain joins TRBV5-8 to TRBJ1-2; TRBD1 is a possible D gene (5 bases). Germline V gene sequence: CDR1 SGHTS, CDR2 YDEGEE. Deletions cut 0 bases from V and 7 bases from J, with 16 bases between. This CDR3 is 15 amino acids long. The CDR3: CASSLEGTPESGYTF. The DNA for the CDR3 is TGTGCCAGCAGCTTGGAGGGGACCCCAGAGAGTGGCTACACCTTC.